The 16 T cell receptor beta chains below were found in one sample sequenced in a study of blood T cell repertoires in COVID-19. Clones were read by immunoSEQ multiplex PCR, and TCRdb kept only the in-frame ones, dropping some. The sample holds about 300,000 clones; around 86% are singletons and the top ten take roughly 1.3%. What was sequenced was peripheral blood. Receptors were obtained from a man between 65 and 79 years old with acute or convalescent COVID-19.

V is TRBV6-1 and J is TRBJ2-5; 7 positions agree with TRBD2. Unmatched junction bases numbered 7, after V lost 1 base and J lost 5 bases. This CDR3 has 15 amino acids. Germline V gene lookup returns CDR1 MNHNS and CDR2 SASEGT. The CDR3 region has the DNA TGTGCCAGCAGTGAAGGCGGGAGTTTCGCGGAGACCCAGTACTTC. Translation gives CASSEGGSFAETQYF.

This chain links TRBV27 with TRBJ1-1, with D possibly being TRBD1 (5 bases). The CDR3 sequence is 14 residues long. V lost 3 bases and J 4 bases, leaving 12 bases between the germline ends. Germline V gene data show CDR1 as MNHEY and CDR2 as SMNVEV (reference sequence). The CDR3 sequence: CASSFLRGFTEAFF. The CDR3 DNA sequence: TGTGCCAGCAGTTTTTTGCGGGGGTTCACTGAAGCTTTCTTT.

The genes are TRBV21-1 and TRBJ1-1; the table calls TRBD1, which could not be checked here. TRBV21-1 is a known pseudogene. The CDR3 is made up of 15 amino acids. CDR3 bases: TGTGCCAACCTTGCACTAGGGGGCACACGGACTGAAGCTTTCTTT. This sequence encodes CANLALGGTRTEAFF.

This chain connects TRBV18 to TRBJ2-3; maybe TRBD2 (5 bases). Between the trimmed V and J ends, which lost 3 bases and 5 bases, there was a span of 6 bases. CDR1 is KGHSH and CDR2 is LQKENI in the germline V gene. The CDR3 consists of 12 residues. The CDR3 region has the DNA TGTGCCAGCTCACCGAGCGGAGATACGCAGTATTTT. It translates to CASSPSGDTQYF.

The V call is TRBV3-1 (or the pseudogene TRBV3-2), the J call TRBJ2-3, with D uncertain. The CDR3 contains 13 residues. Trimming took off 2 bases at V and 3 bases at J, with 6 bases between the two ends. Germline values: CDR1 LGHDT, CDR2 YNNKEL (reference sequence). CDR3 in DNA: TGTGCCAGCAGCCAATATGAGACAGATACGCAGTATTTT. This sequence encodes CASSQYETDTQYF.

The DNA for the CDR3 is TGCGCCAGCAGCTCTAGCATACTAGCGGGAGGTGCAAACTACGAGCAGTACTTC. This translates into CASSSSILAGGANYEQYF. The chain couples TRBV5-1 to TRBJ2-7; the match to TRBD2 covers 12 bases. Trimming took 3 bases from V and 3 from J; bases not matched to a gene: 13. This CDR3 has 18 residues. Germline V CDR1 and CDR2: SGHRS, YFSETQ.

This chain links TRBV5-5 with TRBJ2-2; 7 bases line up with TRBD1. The CDR3 is 16 amino acids. From germline, CDR1 is SGHKS and CDR2 YYEKEE (reference sequence). Losses at the gene ends were 2 bases for V and 0 bases for J; bases not matched to a gene: 4. CDR3 coding DNA: TGTGCCAGCAGCTTAACAGGGGACCCGAACACCGGGGAGCTGTTTTTT. The encoded protein is CASSLTGDPNTGELFF.

The gene calls are TRBV7-9 and TRBJ2-3, with 11 bases aligning to TRBD2. The CDR3 runs 15 residues. Germline trimming cut 5 bases from V and 3 bases from J; bases unmatched to any gene: 4. Germline CDR1 reads SEHNR; CDR2 reads FQNEAQ (reference sequence). Here the CDR3 reads CASSDSGGATDTQYF. CDR3 nucleotide sequence: TGTGCCAGCAGCGATAGCGGGGGGGCGACAGATACGCAGTATTTT. Variable domain in full (rest from reference TRBV7-9 and TRBJ2-3): DTGVSQNPRHKITKRGQNVTFRCDPISEHNRLYWYRQTLGQGPEFLTYFQNEAQLEKSRLLSDRFSAERPKGSFSTLEIQRTEQGDSAMYLCASSDSGGATDTQYFGPGTRLTVL.

This clone has a single count. The chain is built from TRBV2 and TRBJ2-3; 8 positions agree with TRBD2. V shed 2 bases, J shed 8 bases, and the junction held 9 bases outside the gene matches. The CDR3 length is 15 residues. The germline CDR1 and CDR2 sequences are SNHLY and FYNNEI. Here the CDR3 DNA reads TGTGCCAGCAGTGAATTGGCGGGGGGAGTTGGTACGCAGTATTTT. This sequence encodes CASSELAGGVGTQYF.

This chain connects TRBV7-9 to TRBJ1-4; D is ambiguous. V lost 5 bases to trimming and J lost 0 bases, with 10 bases between them. The CDR3 spans 15 residues. Germline values: CDR1 SEHNR, CDR2 FQNEAQ (reference sequence). The CDR3 DNA reads TGTGCCAGCAGCATACTCTTAGCAACTAATGAAAAACTGTTTTTT. Translating it yields CASSILLATNEKLFF.

This clone was seen more than once but under ten times. The J gene is TRBJ1-1, the V gene TRBV27; D unresolved. The V and J ends lost 3 bases and 4 bases respectively, with 9 bases between them. Per the germline V gene, CDR1 is MNHEY and CDR2 is SMNVEV (reference sequence). The CDR3 is 13 residues long. This CDR3 is CASSLVAGTEAFF. CDR3 DNA: TGTGCCAGCAGTTTGGTTGCCGGCACTGAAGCTTTCTTT.

The chain recombines TRBV5-6 with TRBJ1-2; D perhaps matches TRBD1 (5 bases). The CDR3 sequence is 15 residues long. Germline loops: CDR1 SGHDT, CDR2 YYEEEE. Trimming stripped 1 base from V and 4 bases from J, with 14 bases between. CDR3 region: CASSLKQVWRYGYTF. Written as DNA, the CDR3 is TGTGCCAGCAGCTTGAAACAGGTCTGGCGCTATGGCTACACCTTC.

This rearrangement joins TRBV5-1 to TRBJ2-1, with 8 bases fitting TRBD1. Germline CDR1 SGHRS, CDR2 YFSETQ. V shed 0 bases and J 7 bases; nucleotides not matched to a gene: 9. The CDR3 loop spans 16 amino acids. CDR3 in amino acids: CASSLGPGGSGNEQFF. The DNA of the CDR3 is TGCGCCAGCAGCTTGGGTCCAGGGGGCAGCGGGAATGAGCAGTTCTTC.

The chain employs TRBV2 and TRBJ2-1; D unresolved. The CDR3 has 14 amino acids. The V gene lost 5 bases and the J gene lost 4 bases, with 12 bases spanning the gap. CDR1 is SNHLY, CDR2 FYNNEI, per germline. CDR3 amino acids: CASSPDSLYNEQFF. The CDR3, as DNA: TGTGCCAGCAGTCCCGACTCCTTGTACAATGAGCAGTTCTTC. Drawing the rest from reference TRBV2 and TRBJ2-1, the complete variable domain is EPEVTQTPSHQVTQMGQEVILRCVPISNHLYFYWYRQILGQKVEFLVSFYNNEISEKSEIFDDQFSVERPDGSNFTLKIRSTKLEDSAMYFCASSPDSLYNEQFFGPGTRLTVL.

This clone was observed a handful of times. This chain connects TRBV18 to TRBJ1-1; 8 nucleotides line up with TRBD1. Unmatched junction bases numbered 3, after V lost 5 bases and J lost 1 base. The CDR3 is made up of 14 amino acids. From germline, CDR1 is KGHSH and CDR2 LQKENI. CDR3 residues: CASSTGTGNTEAFF. As DNA, the CDR3 is TGTGCCAGCTCAACTGGGACAGGGAACACTGAAGCTTTCTTT.

The J gene is TRBJ1-2, the V gene TRBV7-2; D is unclear. The length of the CDR3 is 13 residues. Germline V gene data show CDR1 as SGHTA and CDR2 as FQGNSA. V lost 5 bases and J lost 6, with 13 bases in between. Here the CDR3 DNA reads TGTGCCAGCAGCCCTGGTGGGCCTCATGGCTACACCTTC. Translating gives CASSPGGPHGYTF.